Listed here are 32 T cell receptor beta chains from one sample, sequenced in a study of blood T cell repertoires in COVID-19. This table comes from immunoSEQ multiplex PCR, and its TCRdb copy is limited to in-frame clones, with some not included. Of tens of thousands of clones in the sample, around 90% were seen once. The source material was peripheral blood. These receptors came from a woman older than 75 with active COVID-19.

This rearrangement joins TRBV6-5 to TRBJ2-5, with 9 positions matching TRBD1. V shed 5 bases and J 1 base; nucleotides not matched to a gene: 2. Germline CDR1 is MNHEY and CDR2 is SVGAGI. The CDR3 runs to 14 residues. The CDR3 coding sequence is TGTGCCAGCAGTAAGGACAGGGGCCAAGAGACCCAGTACTTC. Its protein is CASSKDRGQETQYF.

The J gene is TRBJ2-1, the V gene TRBV28; D may be TRBD1 (5 bases). Looked up from germline, CDR1 is MDHEN and CDR2 is SYDVKM. The CDR3 length is 14 residues. V was shortened by 3 bases and J by 10 bases, with 16 bases between the two germline ends. CDR3 amino acids: CASSFQGPIREQFF. The CDR3 DNA is TGTGCCAGCAGTTTCCAGGGCCCCATCAGAGAGCAGTTCTTC.

The genes are TRBV5-4 and TRBJ2-1, with a tentative D call TRBD2 (6 bases). V gave up 4 bases and J gave up 8 bases, with 13 bases separating them. Germline loops: CDR1 SGHNT, CDR2 YYREEE (reference sequence). The CDR3 sequence is 13 residues long. The CDR3 sequence is CASSAGLLDEQFF. Written as DNA, the CDR3 is TGTGCCAGCAGCGCCGGACTACTCGATGAGCAGTTCTTC. Looking up the rest from reference TRBV5-4 and TRBJ2-1 gives the full variable domain: ETGVTQSPTHLIKTRGQQVTLRCSSQSGHNTVSWYQQALGQGPQFIFQYYREEENGRGNFPPRFSGLQFPNYSSELNVNALELDDSALYLCASSAGLLDEQFFGPGTRLTVL.

The V gene is TRBV9, the J gene TRBJ2-7; 7 nucleotides match TRBD1. CDR1 SGDLS and CDR2 YYNGEE come from the germline V gene. The CDR3 is 17 amino acids. The ends lost 0 bases at V and 2 bases at J; junction bases unmatched: 11. The CDR3 protein is CASSVESRPGQTYEQYF. CDR3 bases: TGTGCCAGCAGCGTAGAAAGTCGGCCGGGACAGACCTACGAGCAGTACTTC.

The chain joins TRBV28 to TRBJ1-6; TRBD1 might be the D (5 bases). The CDR3 runs 14 residues. Germline-derived CDR1 and CDR2 are MDHEN and SYDVKM. V lost 3 bases to trimming and J lost 6 bases, with 9 bases between them. The CDR3 is CASSLGRVNSPLHF. The CDR3 DNA is TGTGCCAGCAGTTTGGGCAGGGTTAATTCACCCCTCCACTTT.

The chain is built from TRBV25-1 and TRBJ2-1, with D possibly matching TRBD2 (5 bases). Germline values: CDR1 MGHDK, CDR2 SYGVNS. Trimming removed 1 base at V and 3 bases at J, with 13 bases between. This CDR3 contains 16 residues. The CDR3 bases are TGTGCCAGCAGTGAATCGAGTGAGGGCCTCTACAATGAGCAGTTCTTC. It translates to CASSESSEGLYNEQFF.

The chain joins TRBV18 to TRBJ2-1, with D possibly being TRBD2 (6 bases). This CDR3 contains 16 residues. CDR1 is KGHSH and CDR2 is LQKENI in the germline V gene. V lost 5 bases and J lost 0, with 14 bases in between. The CDR3 DNA sequence: TGTGCCAGCTCATCCCTGGGCGGGACCTCCTACAATGAGCAGTTCTTC. Translating it yields CASSSLGGTSYNEQFF.

The chain recombines TRBV5-4 with TRBJ1-2; 8 bases align to TRBD1. With 5 bases clipped from V and 6 bases from J, the junction kept 9 bases outside the gene matches. Per the germline V gene, CDR1 is SGHNT and CDR2 is YYREEE (reference sequence). CDR3 size: 14 residues. For the CDR3, the DNA is TGTGCCAGCAGATCGCGGACAGGGTTGGATGGCTACACCTTC. Its protein is CASRSRTGLDGYTF. Based on the CDR3 plus reference TRBV5-4 and TRBJ1-2, the full variable domain is ETGVTQSPTHLIKTRGQQVTLRCSSQSGHNTVSWYQQALGQGPQFIFQYYREEENGRGNFPPRFSGLQFPNYSSELNVNALELDDSALYLCASRSRTGLDGYTFGSGTRLTVV.

The chain joins TRBV7-2 to TRBJ2-1, with 14 bases fitting TRBD2. The V and J ends lost 0 bases and 5 bases, in that order; junction bases with no gene match: 15. The CDR3 consists of 21 residues. Germline CDR1 SGHTA, CDR2 FQGNSA. The DNA of the CDR3 is TGTGCCAGCAGCTTAGCTTTGCCGAGACTAGCGGGAGGGGGGCCGGACAATGAGCAGTTCTTC. It yields the protein CASSLALPRLAGGGPDNEQFF. Drawing the rest from reference TRBV7-2 and TRBJ2-1, the complete variable domain is GAGVSQSPSNKVTEKGKDVELRCDPISGHTALYWYRQSLGQGLEFLIYFQGNSAPDKSGLPSDRFSAERTGGSVSTLTIQRTQQEDSAVYLCASSLALPRLAGGGPDNEQFFGPGTRLTVL.

The chain has TRBV4-3 and TRBJ1-2; D is possibly TRBD1 (6 bases). Trimming removed 1 base from V and 4 bases from J, with 13 bases in between. The CDR3 is made up of 15 amino acids. The V gene's germline CDR1 is LGHNA and CDR2 YSLEER. The CDR3 spells CASSQAQGQRYGYTF. The CDR3 nucleotides read TGCGCCAGCAGCCAAGCCCAAGGACAGCGCTATGGCTACACCTTC.

This clone was found once. The rearrangement uses TRBV6-5 and TRBJ1-3; D unresolved. V lost 6 bases, J lost 1 base, and 7 bases lay in between. This CDR3 contains 13 residues. Germline CDR1 MNHEY, CDR2 SVGAGI. Here the CDR3 DNA reads TGTGCCAGCAGACTACCTTCTGGAAACACCATATATTTT. Residues: CASRLPSGNTIYF.

V usage is TRBV6-5 and J usage is TRBJ2-7; 7 bases agree with TRBD1. Trimming at V came to 6 bases and at J to 5 bases, leaving 10 bases not matched to a gene. This CDR3 spans 14 amino acids. CDR1 is MNHEY, CDR2 SVGAGI, per germline. DNA of the CDR3: TGTGCCAGCAGACCGACACAGGGGTGGAACGAGCAGTACTTC. This codes for CASRPTQGWNEQYF.

This clone was counted only a few times. The rearrangement links TRBV7-9 to TRBJ2-7, with unresolved D. This CDR3 has 14 amino acids. V was trimmed by 5 bases and J by 2 bases, leaving 13 bases between them. Germline V lookup: CDR1 SEHNR, CDR2 FQNEAQ (reference sequence). CDR3 sequence reads: CASSPLALPYEQYF. CDR3 sequence (DNA): TGTGCCAGCAGCCCCCTGGCTCTTCCCTACGAGCAGTACTTC.

J is TRBJ2-2 and V is TRBV4-3, with a weak D call TRBD2 (5 bases). Germline V gives CDR1 LGHNA, CDR2 YSLEER. The CDR3 loop spans 15 amino acids. Trimming shortened V by 4 bases and J by 6 bases, and 15 bases separated the two germline ends. The CDR3 spells CASSRTRLTSGELFF. The DNA for the CDR3 is TGCGCCAGCAGCCGAACTAGGCTCACTTCCGGGGAGCTGTTTTTT.

This clone has more than one count but fewer than ten. This chain connects TRBV19 to TRBJ2-1; TRBD2 is a possible D gene (5 bases). The germline V gene encodes CDR1 LNHDA and CDR2 SQIVND (reference sequence). The CDR3 runs to 15 residues. Trimming left V 6 bases short and J 2 bases short, with 14 bases between. CDR3 region: CASSKAGGPYNEQFF. DNA of the CDR3: TGTGCCAGTAGCAAGGCGGGTGGACCCTACAATGAGCAGTTCTTC.

This chain joins TRBV10-3 and TRBJ2-2; the D is unclear. The ends were cut back, 3 bases at V and 1 base at J, with 3 bases in the middle. The length of the CDR3 is 13 residues. CDR1 is ENHRY and CDR2 is SYGVKD in the germline V gene. Here the CDR3 DNA reads TGTGCCATCAGTGACAGGAACACCGGGGAGCTGTTTTTT. It yields the protein CAISDRNTGELFF.

This chain connects TRBV19 to TRBJ1-5, with D unresolved. Trimming removed 4 bases from V and 5 bases from J, with 18 bases in between. CDR1 LNHDA and CDR2 SQIVND come from the germline V gene (reference sequence). This CDR3 region has 16 residues. The CDR3 sequence is CASSKGANRDHQPQHF. The CDR3 DNA follows: TGTGCCAGTAGTAAGGGAGCCAACCGGGATCATCAGCCCCAGCATTTT.

The chain recombines TRBV3-1 (or the pseudogene TRBV3-2) with TRBJ2-5; D not certain. Trimming left V 8 bases short and J 5 bases short, with 9 bases between. Germline V gene data show CDR1 as LGHDT and CDR2 as YNNKEL (reference sequence). CDR3 length: 11 residues. CDR3 region: CASSFSETQYF. CDR3 nucleotides: TGTGCCAGCTCCTTTTCCGAGACCCAGTACTTC.

V gene TRBV7-2 combines with J gene TRBJ2-5; 9 nucleotides align to TRBD2. With V trimmed by 5 bases and J by 6 bases, 13 bases remained unmatched. This CDR3 has 16 residues. Germline V gene data show CDR1 as SGHTA and CDR2 as FQGNSA. CDR3 nucleotides: TGTGCCAGCAGCCCGGGGGGTAGCGGGAGTCGGAAGACCCAGTACTTC. This codes for CASSPGGSGSRKTQYF.

This sequence joins TRBV10-3 and TRBJ2-1, with 9 bases identical to TRBD1. Germline loops: CDR1 ENHRY, CDR2 SYGVKD. The CDR3 sequence is 18 residues long. V was pared by 2 bases and J by 9 bases, with 17 bases of the junction left unmatched. The CDR3 coding sequence is TGTGCCATCAGTGAGCACAGGGGGCAGCGACTAGCTGTTGCTGAGCAGTTCTTC. Its translation is CAISEHRGQRLAVAEQFF.

This chain connects TRBV6-4 to TRBJ2-3; the D gene is possibly TRBD2 (7 bases). V was cut by 5 bases and J by 3 bases, with 18 bases left in between. The CDR3 is 16 residues long. CDR1 and CDR2 from the germline V gene are MRHNA and SNTAGT. CDR3 amino acids: CASSLIAEGGTDTQYF. DNA for the CDR3: TGTGCCAGCAGTCTTATAGCGGAGGGGGGGACAGATACGCAGTATTTT.

The J gene is TRBJ1-4, the V gene TRBV9; D remains ambiguous. The CDR3 consists of 17 residues. CDR1 SGDLS and CDR2 YYNGEE come from the germline V gene. Trimming cost V 0 bases and J 2 bases, with 14 bases left between them. The CDR3 sequence is CASSVGGGIVTNEKLFF. CDR3 coding DNA: TGTGCCAGCAGCGTAGGAGGAGGGATAGTCACTAATGAAAAACTGTTTTTT.

V and J are TRBV5-1 and TRBJ1-1; 9 nucleotides line up with TRBD1. This CDR3 has 15 residues. Germline CDR1 SGHRS, CDR2 YFSETQ. After removal of 3 bases from V and 5 bases from J, the junction contained 8 bases not matched to a gene. The CDR3 is CASSSGQGGRTEAFF. CDR3 DNA: TGCGCCAGCAGCTCGGGACAGGGAGGGCGGACTGAAGCTTTCTTT.

CDR3 region: CASSLRGGEKLFF. CDR3 coding DNA: TGTGCCAGCAGCTTGAGGGGAGGGGAAAAACTGTTTTTT. This sequence joins TRBV5-4 and TRBJ1-4, with a weak D call TRBD1 (5 bases). Trimming stripped 1 base from V and 8 bases from J, with 9 bases between. The CDR3 loop spans 13 amino acids. Germline V lookup: CDR1 SGHNT, CDR2 YYREEE (reference sequence).

The DNA for the CDR3 is TGTGCCAGCAGCCCAGGACAGGGACCTCTAGCCAAAAACATTCAGTACTTC. It yields the protein CASSPGQGPLAKNIQYF. The chain links TRBV7-9 to TRBJ2-4, with TRBD1 identical over 8 bases. The V gene's germline CDR1 is SEHNR and CDR2 FQNEAQ (reference sequence). The CDR3 contains 17 residues. With 5 bases clipped from V and 0 bases from J, the junction kept 9 bases outside the gene matches.

The J gene is TRBJ1-1, the V gene TRBV7-2; a possible D gene is TRBD1 (6 bases). The germline V gene encodes CDR1 SGHTA and CDR2 FQGNSA. This CDR3 has 13 amino acids. The V gene lost 5 bases and the J gene lost 6 bases, with 13 bases spanning the gap. The CDR3 here is CASSLQGFPEAFF. CDR3 bases: TGTGCCAGCAGCCTACAGGGATTCCCTGAAGCTTTCTTT. The entire variable domain, with the rest obtained from reference TRBV7-2 and TRBJ1-1, is as follows: GAGVSQSPSNKVTEKGKDVELRCDPISGHTALYWYRQSLGQGLEFLIYFQGNSAPDKSGLPSDRFSAERTGGSVSTLTIQRTQQEDSAVYLCASSLQGFPEAFFGQGTRLTVV.

The chain recombines TRBV5-1 with TRBJ2-7; 13 bases agree with TRBD2. The CDR3 has 15 residues. V trimming: 3 bases; J trimming: 2 bases; junction bases outside the gene matches: 2. Per germline, CDR1 SGHRS and CDR2 YFSETQ. The CDR3 is CASSYGLAGAYEQYF. The CDR3, as DNA: TGCGCCAGCAGCTATGGACTAGCGGGAGCCTACGAGCAGTACTTC.

V and J are TRBV7-2 and TRBJ1-2; 8 bases fit TRBD1. This CDR3 comprises 16 residues. CDR1 SGHTA and CDR2 FQGNSA come from the germline V gene. V dropped 2 bases and J dropped 5; count of bases not matched to a gene: 10. The CDR3 DNA sequence: TGTGCCAGCAGCTTAAGACAGGGGAGCGTGGGATATGGCTACACCTTC. Its protein product is CASSLRQGSVGYGYTF.

The chain recombines TRBV7-9 with TRBJ2-1, with 9 bases fitting TRBD2. V shed 1 base and J 9 bases; nucleotides not matched to a gene: 10. The CDR3 runs 16 residues. Germline CDR1 is SEHNR and CDR2 is FQNEAQ (reference sequence). The CDR3 loop reads CASSLDSGGRASEQFF. The CDR3 region has the DNA TGTGCCAGCAGCTTAGACTCCGGCGGGAGGGCCTCTGAGCAGTTCTTC.

V and J are TRBV21-1 and TRBJ2-7; the D call of TRBD2 is as the table states it, not checked on the DNA. TRBV21-1 is a documented pseudogene. This CDR3 contains 18 residues. CDR3 region: CASSLYLSPGGSLHEQYF. CDR3 DNA sequence: TGTGCCAGCAGCCTATACCTGAGCCCCGGTGGTAGTCTCCACGAGCAGTACTTC.

The J gene is TRBJ2-7, the V gene TRBV27; 8 positions match TRBD1. The germline V gene encodes CDR1 MNHEY and CDR2 SMNVEV (reference sequence). Unmatched junction bases numbered 9, after V lost 1 base and J lost 7 bases. CDR3 length equals 15 residues. In DNA, the CDR3 is TGTGCCAGCAGTTTATACGGCCAGGGGGCTCGGGAGCAGTACTTC. Encoded protein: CASSLYGQGAREQYF.

The chain has TRBV18 and TRBJ1-3, with TRBD1 identical over 7 bases. Trimming at V came to 2 bases and at J to 4 bases, leaving 8 bases not matched to a gene. This CDR3 is built from 16 residues. The germline gives CDR1 KGHSH, CDR2 LQKENI. Written as DNA, the CDR3 is TGTGCCAGCTCACCAGATGTGACAGGGTCGGGAAACACCATATATTTT. This translates into CASSPDVTGSGNTIYF. The variable domain in full, completed from reference TRBV18 and TRBJ1-3, reads NAGVMQNPRHLVRRRGQEARLRCSPMKGHSHVYWYRQLPEEGLKFMVYLQKENIIDESGMPKERFSAEFPKEGPSILRIQQVVRGDSAAYFCASSPDVTGSGNTIYFGEGSWLTVV.